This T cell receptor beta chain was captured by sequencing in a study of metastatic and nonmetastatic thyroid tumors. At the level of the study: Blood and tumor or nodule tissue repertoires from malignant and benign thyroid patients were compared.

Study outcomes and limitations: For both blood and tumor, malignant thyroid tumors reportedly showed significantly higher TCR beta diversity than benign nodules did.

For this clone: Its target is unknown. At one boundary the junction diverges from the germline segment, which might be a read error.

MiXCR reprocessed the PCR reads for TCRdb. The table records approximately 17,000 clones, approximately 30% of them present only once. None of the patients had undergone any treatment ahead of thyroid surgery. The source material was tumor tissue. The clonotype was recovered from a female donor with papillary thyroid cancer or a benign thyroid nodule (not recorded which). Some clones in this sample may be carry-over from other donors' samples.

The CDR3 coding sequence is TGTTCCAGCAGCCGGTTGGATAAGGCCTACAATGAGCAGTTCTTC. Encoded protein: CSSSRLDKAYNEQFF. The chain recombines TRBV5-6 with TRBJ2-1; no firm D call. Germline CDR1 reads SGHDT; CDR2 reads YYEEEE. This CDR3 spans 15 amino acids. The entire variable domain, with the rest obtained from reference TRBV5-6 and TRBJ2-1, is as follows: DAGVTQSPTHLIKTRGQQVTLRCSPKSGHDTVSWYQQALGQGPQFIFQYYEEEERQRGNFPDRFSGHQFPNYSSELNVNALLLGDSALYLCSSSRLDKAYNEQFFGPGTRLTVL.